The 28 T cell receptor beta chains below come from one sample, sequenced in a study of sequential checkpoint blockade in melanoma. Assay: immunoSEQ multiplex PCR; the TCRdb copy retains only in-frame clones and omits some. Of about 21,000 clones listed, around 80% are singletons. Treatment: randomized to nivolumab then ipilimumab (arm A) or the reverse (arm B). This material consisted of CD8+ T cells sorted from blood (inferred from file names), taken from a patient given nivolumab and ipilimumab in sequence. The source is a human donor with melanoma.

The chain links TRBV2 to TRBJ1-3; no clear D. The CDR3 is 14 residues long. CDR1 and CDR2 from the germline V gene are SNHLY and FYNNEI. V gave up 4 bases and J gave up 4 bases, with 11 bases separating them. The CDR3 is CASSVETGGNTIYF. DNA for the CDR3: TGTGCCAGCAGTGTCGAAACGGGGGGAAACACCATATATTTT. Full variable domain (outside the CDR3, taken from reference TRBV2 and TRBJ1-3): EPEVTQTPSHQVTQMGQEVILRCVPISNHLYFYWYRQILGQKVEFLVSFYNNEISEKSEIFDDQFSVERPDGSNFTLKIRSTKLEDSAMYFCASSVETGGNTIYFGEGSWLTVV.

CDR3 amino acids: CASSYDRGYEQYF. CDR3 bases: TGTGCCAGCAGCTACGACAGGGGTTACGAGCAGTACTTC. V is TRBV7-8 and J is TRBJ2-7; 8 nucleotides agree with TRBD1. The J segment lost 4 bases and the V segment lost 4 bases, leaving 3 bases of the junction unmatched. CDR3 length: 13 residues. Germline CDR1 reads SGHVS; CDR2 reads FQNEAQ.

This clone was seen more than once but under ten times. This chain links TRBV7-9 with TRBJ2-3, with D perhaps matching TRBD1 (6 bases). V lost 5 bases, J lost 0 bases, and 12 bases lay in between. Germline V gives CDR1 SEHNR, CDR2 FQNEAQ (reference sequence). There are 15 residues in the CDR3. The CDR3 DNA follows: TGTGCCAGCAGCATCCAGACAGGCAGCACAGATACGCAGTATTTT. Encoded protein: CASSIQTGSTDTQYF.

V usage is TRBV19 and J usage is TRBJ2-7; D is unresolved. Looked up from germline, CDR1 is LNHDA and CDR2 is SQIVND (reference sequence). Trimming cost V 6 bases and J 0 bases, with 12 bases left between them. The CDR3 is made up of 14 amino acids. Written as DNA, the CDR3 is TGTGCCAGTAGGATAACCGTTAGCTCCTACGAGCAGTACTTC. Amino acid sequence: CASRITVSSYEQYF.

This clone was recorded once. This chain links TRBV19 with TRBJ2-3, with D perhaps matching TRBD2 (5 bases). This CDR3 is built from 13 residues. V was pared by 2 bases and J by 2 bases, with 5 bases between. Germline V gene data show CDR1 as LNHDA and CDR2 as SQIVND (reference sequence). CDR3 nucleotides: TGTGCCAGTAGTATACTAGCCACAGATACGCAGTATTTT. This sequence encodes CASSILATDTQYF.

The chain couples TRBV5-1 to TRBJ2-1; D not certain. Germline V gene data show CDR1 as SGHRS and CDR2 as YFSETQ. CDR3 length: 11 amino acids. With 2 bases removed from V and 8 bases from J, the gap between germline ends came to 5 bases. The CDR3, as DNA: TGCGCCAGCAGCTTAGCGTATGAGCAGTTCTTC. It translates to CASSLAYEQFF.

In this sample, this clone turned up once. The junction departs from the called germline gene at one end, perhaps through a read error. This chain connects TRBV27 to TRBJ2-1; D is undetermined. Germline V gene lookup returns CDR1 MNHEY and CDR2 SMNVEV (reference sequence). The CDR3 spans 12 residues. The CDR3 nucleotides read TGTGCCAGCAGCTTCAACTACCATGAGCAGTTCTTC. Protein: CASSFNYHEQFF.

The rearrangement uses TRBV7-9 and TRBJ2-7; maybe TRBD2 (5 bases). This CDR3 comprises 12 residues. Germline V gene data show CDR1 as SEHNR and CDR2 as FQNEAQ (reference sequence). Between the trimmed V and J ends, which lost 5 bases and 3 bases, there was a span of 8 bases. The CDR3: CASSAEDYEQYF. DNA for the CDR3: TGTGCCAGCAGCGCGGAGGACTACGAGCAGTACTTC.

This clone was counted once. The CDR3 reads CASSFRFGELFF. The CDR3 nucleotides are TGTGCCAGCAGCTTCAGGTTCGGGGAGCTGTTTTTT. V gene TRBV7-2 combines with J gene TRBJ2-2; D not resolved. Germline V gives CDR1 SGHTA, CDR2 FQGNSA. V shed 3 bases and J shed 7 bases, with 6 bases lying between them. This CDR3 has 12 residues.

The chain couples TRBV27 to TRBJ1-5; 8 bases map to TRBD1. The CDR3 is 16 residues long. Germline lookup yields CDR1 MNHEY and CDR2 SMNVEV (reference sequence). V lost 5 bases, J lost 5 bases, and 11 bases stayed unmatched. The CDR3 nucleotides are TGTGCCAGCAGTCCCTCGACAGGGGATCAGCATCAGCCCCAGCATTTT. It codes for CASSPSTGDQHQPQHF.

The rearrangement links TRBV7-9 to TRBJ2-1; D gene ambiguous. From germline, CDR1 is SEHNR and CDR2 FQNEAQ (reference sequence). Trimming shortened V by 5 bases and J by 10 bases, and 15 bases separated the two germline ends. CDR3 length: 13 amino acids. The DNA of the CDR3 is TGTGCCAGCAGCCCCCACACGCGGCGGGAGCAGTTCTTC. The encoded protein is CASSPHTRREQFF.

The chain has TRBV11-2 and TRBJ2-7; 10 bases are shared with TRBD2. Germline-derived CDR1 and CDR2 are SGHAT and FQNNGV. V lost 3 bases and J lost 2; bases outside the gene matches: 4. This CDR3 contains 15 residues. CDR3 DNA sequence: TGTGCCAGCAGCTTGAGCGGGGGGGCCGCCTACGAGCAGTACTTC. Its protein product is CASSLSGGAAYEQYF.

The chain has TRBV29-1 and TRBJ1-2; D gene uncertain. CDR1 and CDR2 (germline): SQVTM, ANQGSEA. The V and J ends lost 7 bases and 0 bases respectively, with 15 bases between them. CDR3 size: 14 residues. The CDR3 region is CSALEWRPNYGYTF. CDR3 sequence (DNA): TGCAGCGCCCTAGAGTGGCGCCCTAACTATGGCTACACCTTC.

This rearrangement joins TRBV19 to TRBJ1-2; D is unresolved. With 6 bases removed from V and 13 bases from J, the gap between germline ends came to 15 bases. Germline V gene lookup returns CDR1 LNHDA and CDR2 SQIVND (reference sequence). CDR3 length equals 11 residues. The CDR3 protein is CASSSRRSLTF. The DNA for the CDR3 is TGTGCCAGTAGCTCCCGAAGGAGTCTCACCTTC.

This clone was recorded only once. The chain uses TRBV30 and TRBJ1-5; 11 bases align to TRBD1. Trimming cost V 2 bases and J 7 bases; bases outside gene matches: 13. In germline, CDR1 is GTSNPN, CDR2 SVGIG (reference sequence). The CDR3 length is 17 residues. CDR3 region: CAWSTGQGALEYQPQHF. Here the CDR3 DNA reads TGTGCCTGGAGTACCGGACAGGGGGCTCTTGAGTACCAGCCCCAGCATTTT.

DNA of the CDR3: TGTGCCAGCAGCTTGGGTCTAGCGGGGTACAATGAGCAGTTCTTC. It is translated as CASSLGLAGYNEQFF. The gene calls are TRBV5-6 and TRBJ2-1; 9 bases line up with TRBD2. The CDR3 consists of 15 residues. Germline V gene lookup returns CDR1 SGHDT and CDR2 YYEEEE. J lost 4 bases, V lost 0 bases, and 2 bases had no gene match.

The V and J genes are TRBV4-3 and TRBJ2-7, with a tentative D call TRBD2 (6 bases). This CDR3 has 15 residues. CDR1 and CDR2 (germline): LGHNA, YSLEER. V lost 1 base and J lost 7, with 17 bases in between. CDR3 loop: CASSQAASVLYEQYF. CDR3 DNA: TGCGCCAGCAGCCAAGCGGCTAGCGTTCTATATGAGCAGTACTTC.

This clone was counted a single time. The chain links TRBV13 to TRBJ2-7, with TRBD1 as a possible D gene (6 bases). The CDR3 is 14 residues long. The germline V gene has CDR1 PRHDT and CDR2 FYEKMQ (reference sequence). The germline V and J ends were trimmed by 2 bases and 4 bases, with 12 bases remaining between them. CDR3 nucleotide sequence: TGTGCCAGCAGCTTATCGGGACACTCATACGAGCAGTACTTC. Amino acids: CASSLSGHSYEQYF.

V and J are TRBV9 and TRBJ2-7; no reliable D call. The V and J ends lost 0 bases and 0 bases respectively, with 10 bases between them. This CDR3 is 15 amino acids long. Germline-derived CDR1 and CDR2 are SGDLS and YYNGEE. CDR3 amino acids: CASSVASASSYEQYF. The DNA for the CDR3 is TGTGCCAGCAGCGTAGCTTCCGCGAGCTCCTACGAGCAGTACTTC.

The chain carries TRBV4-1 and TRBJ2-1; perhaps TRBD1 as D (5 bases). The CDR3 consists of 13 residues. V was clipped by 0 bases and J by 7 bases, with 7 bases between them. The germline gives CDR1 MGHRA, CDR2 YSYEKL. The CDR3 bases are TGCGCCAGCAGCCAAGAAAGGGGTAATGAGCAGTTCTTC. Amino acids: CASSQERGNEQFF.

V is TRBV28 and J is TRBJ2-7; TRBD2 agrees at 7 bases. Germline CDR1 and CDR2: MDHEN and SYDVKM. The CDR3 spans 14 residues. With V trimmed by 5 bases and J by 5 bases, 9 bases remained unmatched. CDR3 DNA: TGTGCCAGCAGTGCAGCGGGAACCCTCCACGAGCAGTACTTC. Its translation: CASSAAGTLHEQYF.

CDR3 sequence (DNA): TGTGCCAGTAGTATTAGTGGATGGACAGGGGTCCAGCCCCAGCATTTT. This encodes CASSISGWTGVQPQHF. V and J are TRBV19 and TRBJ1-5; 9 bases agree with TRBD1. The V gene's germline CDR1 is LNHDA and CDR2 SQIVND (reference sequence). The CDR3 extends over 16 amino acids. Losses at the gene ends were 3 bases for V and 7 bases for J; bases not matched to a gene: 10.

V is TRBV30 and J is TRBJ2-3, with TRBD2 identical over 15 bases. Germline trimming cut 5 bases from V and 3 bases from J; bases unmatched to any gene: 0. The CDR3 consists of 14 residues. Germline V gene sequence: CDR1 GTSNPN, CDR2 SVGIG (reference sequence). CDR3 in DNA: TGTGCCTGGGGACTAGCGGGGGGGACAGATACGCAGTATTTT. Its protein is CAWGLAGGTDTQYF.

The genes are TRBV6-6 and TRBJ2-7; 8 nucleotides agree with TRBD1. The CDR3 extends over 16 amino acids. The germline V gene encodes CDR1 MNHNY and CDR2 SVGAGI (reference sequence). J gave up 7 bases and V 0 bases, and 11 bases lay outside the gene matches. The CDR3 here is CASSYSTDRGSREQYF. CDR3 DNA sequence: TGTGCCAGCAGTTACTCGACTGACAGGGGTAGCCGGGAGCAGTACTTC.

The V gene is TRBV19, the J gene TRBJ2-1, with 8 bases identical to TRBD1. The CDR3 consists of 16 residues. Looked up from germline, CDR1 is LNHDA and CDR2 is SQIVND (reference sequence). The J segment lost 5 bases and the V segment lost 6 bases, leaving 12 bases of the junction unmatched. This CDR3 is CASSPHPGTGDNEQFF. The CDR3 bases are TGTGCCAGTAGCCCCCACCCCGGGACAGGAGACAATGAGCAGTTCTTC.

DNA for the CDR3: TGTGCCAGCAGTGACGGCCACGAGCAGTACTTC. Translating it yields CASSDGHEQYF. The chain links TRBV6-4 to TRBJ2-7; no clear D gene. The CDR3 spans 11 residues. Trimming left V 2 bases short and J 5 bases short, with 4 bases between. Germline V gene data show CDR1 as MRHNA and CDR2 as SNTAGT.

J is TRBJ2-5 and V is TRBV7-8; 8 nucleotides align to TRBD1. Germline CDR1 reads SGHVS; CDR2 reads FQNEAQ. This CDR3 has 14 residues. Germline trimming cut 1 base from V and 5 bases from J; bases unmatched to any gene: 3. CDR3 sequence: CASSLVRGHETQYF. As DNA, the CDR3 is TGTGCCAGCAGCTTAGTCAGGGGGCACGAGACCCAGTACTTC.

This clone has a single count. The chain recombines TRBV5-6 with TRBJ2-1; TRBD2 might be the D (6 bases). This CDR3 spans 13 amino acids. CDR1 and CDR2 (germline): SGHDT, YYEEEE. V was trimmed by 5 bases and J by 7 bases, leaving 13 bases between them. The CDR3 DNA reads TGTGCCAGCAGTCCCGAGGCGGGGAATGAGCAGTTCTTC. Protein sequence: CASSPEAGNEQFF.